This T cell receptor beta chain was identified during a study of radiation and T cells in renal cell carcinoma. The germline gives CDR1 MNHEY, CDR2 SVGAGI. Trimming removed 5 bases at V and 11 bases at J, with 18 bases between. This CDR3 contains 13 residues. Study-level results: Top tumor clonotypes rose in blood 2 weeks post-radiation, then contracted.

Sequencing used immunoSEQ multiplex PCR; TCRdb keeps in-frame clones, though not all of them. The table records some 150,000 clones, around 88% of them present only once. Time point defined: blood 4 weeks post-SBRT, at nephrectomy. As to treatment: 15 Gy SBRT to primary tumor, nephrectomy 4 weeks later. Serial blood draws occurred at baseline and 2 and 4 weeks post-SBRT. A note on this clone: What it binds is unknown.

The J gene is TRBJ1-1, the V gene TRBV6-5; D call uncertain. The source is a woman in her fifties or sixties with renal cell carcinoma. The sample here was blood, taken from a patient whose treatment included radiotherapy and nephrectomy. CDR3 protein: CASSKTIRVNAFF. Written as DNA, the CDR3 is TGTGCCAGCAGTAAGACGATTCGGGTTAATGCTTTCTTT.